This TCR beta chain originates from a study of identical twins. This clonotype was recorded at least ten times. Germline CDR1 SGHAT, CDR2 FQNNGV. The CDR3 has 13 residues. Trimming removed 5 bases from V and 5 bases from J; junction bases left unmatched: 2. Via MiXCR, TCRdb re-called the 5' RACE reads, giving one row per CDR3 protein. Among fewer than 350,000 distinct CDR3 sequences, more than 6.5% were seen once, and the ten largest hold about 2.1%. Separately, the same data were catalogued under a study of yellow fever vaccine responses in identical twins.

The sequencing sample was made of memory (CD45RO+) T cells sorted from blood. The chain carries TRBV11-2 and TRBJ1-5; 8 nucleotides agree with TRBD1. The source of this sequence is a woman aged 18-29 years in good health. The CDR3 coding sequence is TGTGCCAGCAGCCCGGGACAGGATCAGCCCCAGCATTTT. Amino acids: CASSPGQDQPQHF.